A single sample gave rise to the 23 T cell receptor beta chains below, sequenced in a study of preoperative IRX-2 immunotherapy in early breast cancer. Treatment here: preoperative locoregional IRX-2 cytokine immunotherapy. Measured with immunoSEQ multiplex PCR; TCRdb has only the in-frame clones, and not every one. The top ten clones hold about 3.3% of a sample with under 35,000 clones, 70% to 85% of them seen once. Sample collection was performed from a patient treated with IRX-2 immunotherapy. Receptors were obtained from a human donor with breast cancer.

The genes are TRBV11-1 and TRBJ2-1; 9 bases map to TRBD2. The CDR3 sequence is 16 residues long. V lost 2 bases to trimming and J lost 1 base; unmatched junction nucleotides: 3. Germline assignment: CDR1 SGHAT and CDR2 FQDESV (reference sequence). For the CDR3, the DNA is TGTGCCAGCAGCTTAACTAGCGGGTTATCCTACAATGAGCAGTTCTTC. Protein sequence: CASSLTSGLSYNEQFF.

This CDR3 is CASSYYDTQYF. The CDR3 DNA sequence: TGTGCCAGCAGTTACTATGATACGCAGTATTTT. This chain links TRBV6-9 with TRBJ2-3; unclear D gene. Between the trimmed V and J ends, which lost 3 bases and 6 bases, there was a span of 4 bases. Per germline, CDR1 MNHGY and CDR2 SVAAGI. This CDR3 contains 11 residues.

A few counts support this clone. The chain uses TRBV19 and TRBJ1-4; no firm D call. The germline V gene has CDR1 LNHDA and CDR2 SQIVND (reference sequence). The CDR3 length is 14 residues. Between the trimmed V and J ends, which lost 3 bases and 8 bases, there was a span of 13 bases. CDR3 sequence reads: CASSIGGRGEKLFF. CDR3 nucleotides: TGTGCCAGTAGTATCGGTGGGCGAGGCGAAAAACTGTTTTTT.

A single count supports this clone. The CDR3 DNA reads TGTGCCAGCAACTCGGACAGGGCCCGGGGTCAGCCCCAGCATTTT. This sequence encodes CASNSDRARGQPQHF. The chain combines TRBV6-8 with TRBJ1-5; 8 bases map to TRBD1. Per germline, CDR1 MNHGY and CDR2 SAAAGT. Trimming at V came to 7 bases and at J to 6 bases, leaving 11 bases not matched to a gene. This CDR3 spans 15 amino acids.

The genes are TRBV4-1 and TRBJ1-2; D unresolved. This CDR3 spans 15 amino acids. Germline V gene data show CDR1 as MGHRA and CDR2 as YSYEKL. Trimming left V 0 bases short and J 1 base short, with 9 bases between. Here the CDR3 reads CASSQDSGFNYGYTF. Written as DNA, the CDR3 is TGCGCCAGCAGCCAAGATTCGGGGTTTAACTATGGCTACACCTTC.

The V and J genes are TRBV15 and TRBJ1-2; 7 bases align to TRBD1. V trimming: 0 bases; J trimming: 4 bases; junction bases outside the gene matches: 2. CDR1 LNHNV and CDR2 YYDKDF come from the germline V gene (reference sequence). The CDR3 runs 14 residues. CDR3 loop: CATSRDQGVYGYTF. The DNA of the CDR3 is TGTGCCACCAGCAGAGATCAGGGGGTCTATGGCTACACCTTC.

This clone was recorded a few times. This chain joins TRBV11-3 and TRBJ2-2, with TRBD2 matching 9 bases. V trimming: 3 bases; J trimming: 4 bases; junction bases outside the gene matches: 6. The V gene's germline CDR1 is SGHNT and CDR2 YENEEA. The CDR3 has 16 amino acids. The CDR3 reads CASSFRGGGRTGELFF. The CDR3 DNA sequence: TGTGCCAGCAGCTTCCGCGGGGGGGGCCGCACCGGGGAGCTGTTTTTT.

This clone appeared once. The genes are TRBV15 and TRBJ2-2; D not certain. Germline CDR1 reads LNHNV; CDR2 reads YYDKDF (reference sequence). V dropped 3 bases and J dropped 0 bases, with 11 bases sitting between them. The CDR3 length is 16 residues. CDR3 protein: CATSRQELSNTGELFF. The CDR3 nucleotides are TGTGCCACCAGCAGGCAAGAGCTATCGAACACCGGGGAGCTGTTTTTT.

In regard to this clone: A junction end diverges from the germline sequence, so it may reflect a read error. The chain combines TRBV7-6 with TRBJ2-2; perhaps TRBD2 as D (7 bases). The CDR3 loop spans 16 amino acids. Per the germline V gene, CDR1 is SGHVS and CDR2 is FNYEAQ. This CDR3 reads CASSSQGGTLTRELFF. As DNA, the CDR3 is TGTGCCAGCAGCTCACAGGGAGGGACCCTCACCCGGGAGCTGTTTTTT. Full variable domain (remainder filled in from reference TRBV7-6 and TRBJ2-2): GAGVSQSPRYKVTKRGQDVALRCDPISGHVSLYWYRQALGQGPEFLTYFNYEAQQDKSGLPNDRFSAERPEGSISTLTIQRTEQRDSAMYRCASSSQGGTLTRELFFGEGSRLTVL.

The chain employs TRBV19 and TRBJ1-5, with 11 nucleotides matching TRBD1. Germline lookup yields CDR1 LNHDA and CDR2 SQIVND (reference sequence). The CDR3 loop spans 15 amino acids. With 8 bases clipped from V and 6 bases from J, the junction kept 9 bases outside the gene matches. The DNA of the CDR3 is TGTGCCAGTCGACTGGACAGGGGGCTAATTCAGCCCCAGCATTTT. Translating it yields CASRLDRGLIQPQHF.

This sequence joins TRBV11-3 and TRBJ1-1; D uncertain. Between the trimmed V and J ends, which lost 4 bases and 5 bases, there was a span of 17 bases. CDR3 length: 15 amino acids. The V gene's germline CDR1 is SGHNT and CDR2 YENEEA. DNA for the CDR3: TGTGCCAGCAGCTCCCAGGTTAGATGGGAGACTGAAGCTTTCTTT. It translates to CASSSQVRWETEAFF.

The chain has TRBV7-4 and TRBJ2-1; 10 nucleotides match TRBD1. This CDR3 has 17 amino acids. With V trimmed by 4 bases and J by 7 bases, 13 bases remained unmatched. The germline V gene has CDR1 SGHVT and CDR2 SQSDAQ. The CDR3 DNA follows: TGTGCCAGCAGCTGGCGGACGGGGACAGGGGATCGGAATGAGCAGTTCTTC. This codes for CASSWRTGTGDRNEQFF.

This clone was detected a few times. Compared with germline, one end of the junction differs, possibly owing to a read error. This chain connects TRBV6-8 to TRBJ2-5; 10 bases align to TRBD1. This CDR3 spans 16 amino acids. Germline CDR1 and CDR2: MNHGY and SAAAGT. The CDR3 is CAISGETGGAGETQYF. In DNA, the CDR3 is TGTGCCATCAGTGGTGAGACAGGGGGCGCCGGGGAGACCCAGTACTTC.

V gene TRBV10-3 combines with J gene TRBJ2-3, with 14 bases fitting TRBD2. Germline assignment: CDR1 ENHRY and CDR2 SYGVKD. The CDR3 extends over 17 amino acids. V shed 2 bases and J 6 bases; nucleotides not matched to a gene: 7. The chain's CDR3 is CAISETGLAGGGDTQYF. CDR3 DNA: TGTGCCATCAGTGAGACTGGACTAGCGGGAGGCGGGGATACGCAGTATTTT.

The J gene is TRBJ2-1, the V gene TRBV6-8, with D possibly TRBD2 on 5 matching bases. Germline lookup yields CDR1 MNHGY and CDR2 SAAAGT. The CDR3 is made up of 16 amino acids. The V end lost 6 bases, the J end lost 4 bases, and 19 bases lay between the germline ends. The CDR3 nucleotides are TGTGCCAGCAGGCCGACTAACCTCGGAATATACAATGAGCAGTTCTTC. It specifies CASRPTNLGIYNEQFF.

This rearrangement joins TRBV6-8 to TRBJ1-2; possibly TRBD1 for D (6 bases). Germline CDR1 and CDR2: MNHGY and SAAAGT. Between the trimmed V and J ends, which lost 2 bases and 4 bases, there was a span of 11 bases. This CDR3 region has 14 residues. As DNA, the CDR3 is TGTGCCAGCAGTTACGGCCGGACAGCCTATGGCTACACCTTC. It encodes CASSYGRTAYGYTF.

The V call is TRBV7-1, the J call TRBJ2-5; TRBD1 matches 7 bases. TRBV7-1 is an ORF for which the function is uncertain. This CDR3 has 13 residues. With V trimmed by 5 bases and J by 7 bases, 7 bases remained unmatched. CDR3 nucleotide sequence: TGTGCCAGCAGCCTGACAGGGTTAGTGACCCAGTACTTC. This sequence encodes CASSLTGLVTQYF.

The rearrangement joins TRBV4-1 to TRBJ1-2; a weak D match, TRBD1 (5 bases). Germline V gene data show CDR1 as MGHRA and CDR2 as YSYEKL. This CDR3 contains 17 residues. With 1 base removed from V and 2 bases from J, the gap between germline ends came to 17 bases. This chain's CDR3 is CASSQGSWGGWNYGYTF. CDR3 sequence (DNA): TGCGCCAGCAGCCAAGGGAGCTGGGGGGGGTGGAACTATGGCTACACCTTC.

This chain uses TRBV7-5 with TRBJ2-3; the D call in the table, TRBD2, was not verified against the DNA. TRBV7-5 is reported as a pseudogene. This CDR3 region has 19 residues. The CDR3 DNA follows: TGTGCCAGCAGCTTAGTCGGGGGTCGAGGGGAAGGAGCGGCAGATACGCAGTATTTT. Translating it yields CASSLVGGRGEGAADTQYF.

This clone was counted a few times. The chain combines TRBV6-8 with TRBJ2-1, with 9 bases lining up with TRBD2. The CDR3 is 18 amino acids. With V trimmed by 7 bases and J by 0 bases, 13 bases remained unmatched. Germline CDR1 reads MNHGY; CDR2 reads SAAAGT. As DNA, the CDR3 is TGTGCCAGCATCAAACCGCCTAGCGGGACAAGCTCCTACAATGAGCAGTTCTTC. Encoded protein: CASIKPPSGTSSYNEQFF.

The chain recombines TRBV11-3 with TRBJ2-2; D is uncertain. V was cut by 1 base and J by 8 bases, with 11 bases left in between. This CDR3 region has 14 residues. CDR1 and CDR2 from the germline V gene are SGHNT and YENEEA. The CDR3 here is CASSLVLGSGELFF. The CDR3, as DNA: TGTGCCAGCAGCTTAGTCCTTGGCTCAGGGGAGCTGTTTTTT.

V and J are TRBV28 and TRBJ2-3; 13 nucleotides agree with TRBD2. This CDR3 spans 15 amino acids. Germline trimming cut 5 bases from V and 3 bases from J; bases unmatched to any gene: 2. CDR1 is MDHEN, CDR2 SYDVKM, per germline. CDR3: CASSRLAGGTDTQYF. The CDR3 DNA is TGTGCCAGCAGTCGACTAGCGGGGGGTACAGATACGCAGTATTTT.

The chain joins TRBV6-8 to TRBJ2-1; 7 bases agree with TRBD2. V was clipped by 5 bases and J by 5 bases; unmatched bases: 3. Germline V gives CDR1 MNHGY, CDR2 SAAAGT. The CDR3 totals 13 residues. CDR3 in amino acids: CASSGLGNNEQFF. In DNA form, the CDR3 reads TGTGCCAGCAGTGGACTAGGGAACAATGAGCAGTTCTTC.